This T cell receptor beta chain emerged from a study of sequential checkpoint blockade in melanoma. Study in general: More than 20 patients had tumor biopsies before treatment and at week 13.

There are 15 residues in the CDR3. V was clipped by 4 bases and J by 4 bases, with 14 bases between them. The germline V gene has CDR1 MNHGY and CDR2 SAAAGT. Described treatment: randomized to nivolumab then ipilimumab (arm A) or the reverse (arm B). No patient had prior DNA-damaging chemotherapy. In this sample, this clone is medium-sized. Its antigen is as yet unknown. Study-wide results and caveats: For nivolumab-first patients, baseline tumor clonality was associated with response.

Using immunoSEQ multiplex PCR, the repertoire was profiled, and TCRdb retains in-frame clones only, with some absent. The table has about 5,000 clones, about a sixth seen once; the top ten hold 8.6%. The chain couples TRBV6-8 to TRBJ1-5; weak D call: TRBD1 (5 bases). Sequencing used tumor tissue (inferred from file names), obtained from a patient given nivolumab and ipilimumab in sequence. This TCR came from a human donor with melanoma. DNA of the CDR3: TGTGCCAGCAGTTTACGGGACGGACGGAATCAGCCCCAGCATTTT. It is translated as CASSLRDGRNQPQHF.